Following are 17 T cell receptor beta chains from one sample sequenced in a study of response to subunit inactivated influenza vaccine. TCRdb called the RT-PCR reads again in MiXCR, with one record for every CDR3 protein. The sample has 450,000 to 700,000 distinct CDR3 sequences, less than 15% seen once; the top ten hold over 8.5%. This specimen consisted of PBMCs from blood, obtained approximately 13 days after vaccination. The receptors shown here come from a man between 45 and 60 years old who received an inactivated influenza vaccine.

The CDR3 protein is CASSQDLPRLTDTQYF. The CDR3, as DNA: TGTGCCAGCAGCCAAGATCTTCCCAGACTAACAGATACGCAGTATTTT. The chain recombines TRBV14 with TRBJ2-3, with a weak D call TRBD2 (5 bases). CDR1 SGHDN and CDR2 FVKESK come from the germline V gene. The CDR3 totals 16 residues. Deletions cut 0 bases from V and 3 bases from J, with 13 bases between.

Ten or more counts support this clonotype. The CDR3 DNA reads TGCGCCAGCAGCCAAGGACTAGCGGGGGATACGCAGTATTTT. As protein: CASSQGLAGDTQYF. The V gene is TRBV4-1, the J gene TRBJ2-3; 11 bases map to TRBD2. Germline V gives CDR1 MGHRA, CDR2 YSYEKL. This CDR3 spans 14 amino acids. The V and J ends lost 1 base and 6 bases, in that order; junction bases with no gene match: 0.

The rearrangement links TRBV30 to TRBJ1-1; D is unresolved. The V end lost 3 bases, the J end lost 3 bases, and 11 bases lay between the germline ends. Germline CDR1 is GTSNPN and CDR2 is SVGIG (reference sequence). The CDR3 runs 13 residues. CDR3 protein: CAWRAGGDTEAFF. The CDR3 nucleotides read TGTGCCTGGAGGGCAGGAGGAGACACTGAAGCTTTCTTT. The whole variable domain, remainder taken from reference TRBV30 and TRBJ1-1, is SQTIHQWPATLVQPVGSPLSLECTVEGTSNPNLYWYRQAAGRGLQLLFYSVGIGQISSEVPQNLSASRPQDRQFILSSKKLLLSDSGFYLCAWRAGGDTEAFFGQGTRLTVV.

This clonotype was recorded a few times. The chain carries TRBV18 and TRBJ1-2; no reliable D call. The CDR3 runs 13 residues. V lost 5 bases and J lost 3, with 10 bases in between. Looked up from germline, CDR1 is KGHSH and CDR2 is LQKENI. The CDR3 coding sequence is TGTGCCAGCTCAGCGGGTGTAGACTATGGCTACACCTTC. This encodes CASSAGVDYGYTF.

This clonotype was picked up a small number of times. V is TRBV6-2 or TRBV6-3 and J is TRBJ2-1, with D perhaps TRBD1 or TRBD2 (5 bases each). There are 18 residues in the CDR3. Per the germline V gene, CDR1 is MNHEY and CDR2 is SVGEGT. Deletions cut 3 bases from V and 0 bases from J, with 18 bases between. The CDR3 protein is CASSYPGRTSFSYNEQFF. The CDR3 nucleotides read TGTGCCAGCAGTTATCCGGGACGCACCTCGTTCTCCTACAATGAGCAGTTCTTC.

A few counts support this clonotype. The chain links TRBV7-2 to TRBJ2-1; D possibly corresponds to TRBD2 (6 bases). With 5 bases removed from V and 8 bases from J, the gap between germline ends came to 22 bases. The CDR3 length is 16 residues. Germline V gene sequence: CDR1 SGHTA, CDR2 FQGNSA. CDR3 nucleotide sequence: TGTGCCAGCAGCCTCCTAGCGTTTCTCCGTCAGGATGAGCAGTTCTTC. Translated: CASSLLAFLRQDEQFF.

The rearrangement joins TRBV12-3 or TRBV12-4 to TRBJ1-1, with TRBD1 identical over 8 bases. With V trimmed by 6 bases and J by 0 bases, 9 bases remained unmatched. The CDR3 has 16 residues. The CDR3, as DNA: TGTGCCAGCAGCCGGCGACAGGGGAACATGAACACTGAAGCTTTCTTT. This codes for CASSRRQGNMNTEAFF.

This chain links TRBV5-5 with TRBJ2-1, with D perhaps given as TRBD1 or TRBD2 (5 bases each). The germline V gene encodes CDR1 SGHKS and CDR2 YYEKEE (reference sequence). V gave up 5 bases and J gave up 7 bases, with 13 bases separating them. The CDR3 is made up of 13 amino acids. The CDR3, as DNA: TGTGCCAGCAGGAGCGGACAACAGAATGAGCAGTTCTTC. Protein: CASRSGQQNEQFF.

This clonotype came up many times. The chain couples TRBV5-6 to TRBJ2-1; 12 bases line up with TRBD2. The ends lost 3 bases at V and 9 bases at J; junction bases unmatched: 7. This CDR3 has 15 residues. The germline gives CDR1 SGHDT, CDR2 YYEEEE. DNA for the CDR3: TGTGCCAGCAGCTCCGGACTAGCGGGGTCCTTTGAGCAGTTCTTC. This encodes CASSSGLAGSFEQFF.

The chain uses TRBV7-2 and TRBJ2-7, with D possibly being TRBD1 (5 bases). The germline V gene encodes CDR1 SGHTA and CDR2 FQGNSA. V lost 5 bases and J lost 3, with 17 bases in between. The CDR3 has 15 amino acids. The CDR3 sequence: CASSPSAARGYEQYF. The CDR3 DNA is TGTGCCAGCAGCCCCTCCGCTGCTAGGGGCTACGAGCAGTACTTC.

V is TRBV12-3 or TRBV12-4 and J is TRBJ2-3; D assignment may be TRBD1 or TRBD2 (5 bases each). This CDR3 has 15 amino acids. The V gene lost 6 bases and the J gene lost 2 bases, with 15 bases spanning the gap. CDR3 DNA sequence: TGTGCCAGCAGCTCTCAGGGACCAGACACAGATACGCAGTATTTT. It is translated as CASSSQGPDTDTQYF.

The table lists this clonotype with many counts. The V and J genes are TRBV29-1 and TRBJ2-5; tentatively, D is TRBD1 or TRBD2 (5 bases each). CDR1 and CDR2 from the germline V gene are SQVTM and ANQGSEA. The CDR3 runs to 12 residues. V lost 6 bases and J lost 7, with 15 bases in between. The CDR3 loop reads CSVEAIGATQYF. In DNA form, the CDR3 reads TGCAGCGTGGAGGCCATAGGGGCGACCCAGTACTTC.

This clonotype was detected a few times. The V and J genes are TRBV5-8 and TRBJ2-1; 12 positions match TRBD1. The J segment lost 8 bases and the V segment lost 3 bases, leaving 6 bases of the junction unmatched. The germline V gene encodes CDR1 SGHTS and CDR2 YDEGEE. The CDR3 is 15 residues long. CDR3 sequence: CASSYRDRGRDEQFF. The CDR3, as DNA: TGTGCCAGCAGCTATAGGGACAGGGGGCGCGATGAGCAGTTCTTC. The variable domain in full, with the rest retrieved from reference TRBV5-8 and TRBJ2-1, is EAGVTQSPTHLIKTRGQQATLRCSPISGHTSVYWYQQALGLGLQFLLWYDEGEERNRGNFPPRFSGRQFPNYSSELNVNALELEDSALYLCASSYRDRGRDEQFFGPGTRLTVL.

The chain links TRBV4-3 to TRBJ2-7; no reliable D call. The V end was cut by 0 bases, the J end by 2 bases, with 11 bases between. Germline lookup yields CDR1 LGHNA and CDR2 YSLEER. The CDR3 totals 15 residues. Here the CDR3 reads CASSQDPANTYEQYF. In nucleotides, the CDR3 is TGCGCCAGCAGCCAAGATCCTGCCAATACCTACGAGCAGTACTTC.

This clonotype was seen only a few times. The CDR3 sequence: CASSLVSWGGNTIYF. The DNA for the CDR3 is TGTGCCAGCAGCTTAGTCTCCTGGGGCGGAAACACCATATATTTT. The chain links TRBV7-2 to TRBJ1-3, with a weak D call TRBD1 (5 bases). V was clipped by 1 base and J by 4 bases, with 11 bases between them. This CDR3 comprises 15 residues. Germline loops: CDR1 SGHTA, CDR2 FQGNSA.

The genes are TRBV28 and TRBJ2-7, with D uncertain. Germline CDR1 reads MDHEN; CDR2 reads SYDVKM. The V end lost 3 bases, the J end lost 9 bases, and 12 bases lay between the germline ends. The CDR3 runs to 12 residues. Written as DNA, the CDR3 is TGTGCCAGCAGTTTTAAGGGATTAGGGCAGTACTTC. This encodes CASSFKGLGQYF.

This clonotype showed up many times. The chain is built from TRBV29-1 and TRBJ2-6; D uncertain. Looked up from germline, CDR1 is SQVTM and CDR2 is ANQGSEA. V lost 4 bases to trimming and J lost 0 bases, with 7 bases between them. There are 14 residues in the CDR3. CDR3 sequence (DNA): TGCAGCGTTGGGACGGGCTCTGGGGCCAACGTCCTGACTTTC. Protein: CSVGTGSGANVLTF.